The clone carrying this TCR beta chain was recorded a few times. Antigen unknown. This sample is drawn from a study of response to subunit inactivated influenza vaccine. Study results and limitations: It was suggested by the authors that few new T cells are recruited by each seasonal influenza vaccination.

From the RT-PCR reads, TCRdb called clonotypes with MiXCR, one entry per CDR3 protein. The data contain about half a million distinct CDR3 sequences, 25% of them singletons. The germline gives CDR1 MNHEY, CDR2 SVGEGT. V gave up 6 bases and J gave up 0 bases; unmatched junction bases: 6. The CDR3 runs to 16 residues. Sequencing was performed on CD4+ T cells sorted from PBMCs, taken less than 6 days after vaccination. The V call is TRBV6-2 or TRBV6-3, the J call TRBJ2-2, with 8 bases matching TRBD1. This clonotype originated in a man aged 45-65 years who received an inactivated influenza vaccine. This CDR3 reads CASRRQGNTNTGELFF. Written as DNA, the CDR3 is TGTGCCAGCAGGAGACAGGGGAATACGAACACCGGGGAGCTGTTTTTT.